This T cell receptor beta chain was profiled in a study of vaccination effects on CD4 cells after COVID-19. This CDR3 contains 15 residues. Germline V gene sequence: CDR1 KGHSH, CDR2 LQKENI. V lost 6 bases and J lost 8, with 19 bases in between. With regard to this clone: Its cognate antigen is unknown.

Here immunoSEQ multiplex PCR was the method, and the copy in TCRdb shows in-frame clones only, minus some. The sample contains tens of thousands of clones, roughly 80% of which appear only once. Antigen-specific CD4+ T cell clonotypes were called by their expansion after viral peptide-pool culture in ViraFEST. Isolation of CD4+ T cells took place after nine to ten days of culture. In the vaccine recipients, nucleocapsid antibodies were negative and there was no prior SARS-CoV-2 infection. With around 10 ug/ml peptides and 9 to 10 IU/ml IL-2, a few million PBMC per well were cultured. Cultures received IL-2 medium that replaced half the medium on days 3 and 7.

Sample: CD4+ T cells from PBMCs cultured with SARS-CoV-2 spike peptides, taken before COVID-19 vaccination. The clonotype was recovered from a human donor who received a COVID-19 vaccine. The V gene is TRBV18, the J gene TRBJ1-4, with a weak D call TRBD1 (5 bases). The CDR3 sequence is CASSLGLPLGEKLFF. The CDR3 DNA reads TGTGCCAGCTCGTTGGGACTCCCTTTGGGCGAAAAACTGTTTTTT.